The entry below describes one T cell receptor (beta chain). There is no known antigen for this receptor. Base qualities are not at hand, and no much larger clone is one base apart. The data were obtained in a study of blood T cell repertoires in COVID-19 (dated by TCRdb to 2018 to 2020). With regard to the full study: The collaborator samples originated in the United States, Italy and Spain and spanned the acute and convalescent phases of COVID-19. The material from the prospective study consisted of cDNA or gDNA derived from T cells, B-cell-depleted T cells, or PBMCs. Deeply sampled blood TCRbeta repertoires from subjects exposed to, actively infected with, or recovered from COVID-19 were included in the dataset. The repertoires were made available in a free public database intended to serve as a resource for research on the immune response to SARS-CoV-2. Samples were obtained from the ongoing ImmuneRACE study (first 160 participants) and from some 1,300 subjects provided by 6 global collaborators. A de-identified subject ID, COVID-19 status, age in years and sex were almost always included in the sample metadata. Where available, HLA class I and class II types were obtained from metadata supplied by the sample provider rather than from assay-based typing. Summary of the overall study and its limitations: How much clinical and demographic metadata was included differed by source and by participant, and the metadata was provided uncurated.

Collaborating institutions collected whole blood in K2EDTA tubes following their own protocols. Collaborator samples were shipped for TCRbeta analysis as frozen whole blood, isolated PBMCs, or DNA extracted from either sample type. Based on the germline V gene, the CDR1 and CDR2 sequences are SNHLY and FYNNEI. The CDR3 goes from the cysteine to the phenylalanine over 12 residues. Just CDR3 DNA is preserved here, 36 bases in frame from base 1. Deletion took 6 bases off V and 5 bases off J, with a span of 10 bases between the germline ends. TCRbeta CDR3 regions were amplified from genomic DNA using the immunoSEQ Assay, a bias-controlled multiplex PCR. The source study handled its data this way. The number of nucleated cells in each sample was estimated by amplification of reference gene primers within the assay. To quantify the absolute abundance of each unique TCRbeta CDR3 rearrangement, sequence reads were collapsed and filtered. For each sample, productive Simpson clonality was calculated as the square root of Simpson's diversity index over productive rearrangements. The table comes from immuneACCESS by way of TCRdb, which keeps in-frame sequences with V and J called. Part of the clones is missing from these tables; in studies checked, under half for an unresolved V gene and the rest for unknown reasons. V, J and clone size were drawn from that table, and D and trimming were deduced from the DNA. The sample includes 75,000 to 95,000 clones, with around four fifths observed a single time. Together, the top ten hold approximately 20% of the sample.

This clonotype was obtained from a man older than 75 with active or convalescent COVID-19. The chain is made from TRBV2 and TRBJ1-1; tentative D gene TRBD1, with 5 bases matching. Sequenced: peripheral blood. The nucleotide sequence reads TGTGCCAGCAGGGACACACAAACTGAAGCTTTCTTT. Its amino acids are CASRDTQTEAFF.